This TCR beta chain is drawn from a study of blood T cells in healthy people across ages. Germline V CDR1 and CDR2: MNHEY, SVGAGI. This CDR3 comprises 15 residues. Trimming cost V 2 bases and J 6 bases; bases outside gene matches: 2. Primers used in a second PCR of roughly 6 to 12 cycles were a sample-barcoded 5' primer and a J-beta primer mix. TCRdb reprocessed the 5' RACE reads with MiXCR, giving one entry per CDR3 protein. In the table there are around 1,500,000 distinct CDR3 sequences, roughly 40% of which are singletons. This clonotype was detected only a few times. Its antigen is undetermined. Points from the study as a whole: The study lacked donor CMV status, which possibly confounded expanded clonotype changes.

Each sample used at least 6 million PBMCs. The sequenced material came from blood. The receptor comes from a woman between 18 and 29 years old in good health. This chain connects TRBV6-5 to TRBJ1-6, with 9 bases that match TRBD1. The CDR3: CASSYRTGANSPLHF. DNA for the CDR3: TGTGCCAGCAGTTACCGGACAGGGGCTAATTCACCCCTCCACTTT.